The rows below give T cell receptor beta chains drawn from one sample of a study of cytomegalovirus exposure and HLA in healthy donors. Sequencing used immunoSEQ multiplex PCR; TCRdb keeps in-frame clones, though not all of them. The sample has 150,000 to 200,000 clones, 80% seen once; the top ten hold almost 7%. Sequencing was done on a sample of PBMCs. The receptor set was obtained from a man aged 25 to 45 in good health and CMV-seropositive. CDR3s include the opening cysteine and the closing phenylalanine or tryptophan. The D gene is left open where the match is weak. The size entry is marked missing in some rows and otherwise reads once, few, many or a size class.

TGTGCCAGTAGGTCCCTAGAAGGTAGCAAGGCCCCCGAGGGATTTCCGTACTATGGCTACACCTTC,CASRSLEGSKAPEGFPYYGYTF,-,-,TRBJ1-2,TRBV19
TGTGCCAGCAGTCCACATGCGGGGGTCACGGATGAGCAGTTCTTC,CASSPHAGVTDEQFF,TRBD2,-,TRBJ2-1,TRBV9
TGTGCCAGCAGAAAGAGACAGGGTTACGAGCAGTACTTC,CASRKRQGYEQYF,TRBD1,-,TRBJ2-7,TRBV27
TGTGCCAGCAGGGGTACAGGGGGTACCCCCTATGGCTACACCTTC,CASRGTGGTPYGYTF,TRBD1,few,TRBJ1-2,TRBV28
TGTGCCAGCAGCTCACCAGGGGGCTCTAACACCGGGGAGCTGTTTTTT,CASSSPGGSNTGELFF,TRBD1,-,TRBJ2-2,TRBV7-9
TGTGCCAGCCACGGGAGGCTACATCTGTTCTTC,CASHGRLHLFF,TRBD2,-,TRBJ2-1,TRBV6-5
TGCGCCAGCAGCTTACGGACTAGCGGGGTCGGAGAGACCCAGTACTTC,CASSLRTSGVGETQYF,TRBD2,once,TRBJ2-5,TRBV5-1
TGTGCCAGCAGGGGACAGGGTGGGTCGCCCCAGCATTTT,CASRGQGGSPQHF,TRBD1,-,TRBJ1-5,TRBV2
TGCGCCAGCAGCCTAAGCGGGGCCCAAGAGACCCAGTACTTC,CASSLSGAQETQYF,TRBD2,-,TRBJ2-5,TRBV4-1
TGTGCCAGTACCCCAACCGAAGCAGGGCTTGGCGGGCAGTACTTC,CASTPTEAGLGGQYF,-,-,TRBJ2-7,TRBV19
TGCGCCAGCAGCTTGGGATATCGGGGCTATAATTCACCCCTCCACTTT,CASSLGYRGYNSPLHF,-,few,TRBJ1-6,TRBV5-1
TGTGCCAGCAGTTACTCGGGAGACCGCACCTACGAGCAGTACTTC,CASSYSGDRTYEQYF,-,-,TRBJ2-7,TRBV6-5
TGTGCCAGCAGCTTACTCGCGGGGGTTACTGAAGCTTTCTTT,CASSLLAGVTEAFF,-,once,TRBJ1-1,TRBV7-2
TGTGCCAGCAGGGAACAGGGGACCCCCTACAATGAGCAGTTCTTC,CASREQGTPYNEQFF,TRBD1,-,TRBJ2-1,TRBV6-1
TGTGCCAGCAGTGTCGAACAGGGGTACTACGAGCAGTACTTC,CASSVEQGYYEQYF,TRBD1,once,TRBJ2-7,TRBV6-1
TGTGCCAGCAGCTTGGTGGGCCACAATGAGCAGTTCTTC,CASSLVGHNEQFF,-,-,TRBJ2-1,TRBV5-5